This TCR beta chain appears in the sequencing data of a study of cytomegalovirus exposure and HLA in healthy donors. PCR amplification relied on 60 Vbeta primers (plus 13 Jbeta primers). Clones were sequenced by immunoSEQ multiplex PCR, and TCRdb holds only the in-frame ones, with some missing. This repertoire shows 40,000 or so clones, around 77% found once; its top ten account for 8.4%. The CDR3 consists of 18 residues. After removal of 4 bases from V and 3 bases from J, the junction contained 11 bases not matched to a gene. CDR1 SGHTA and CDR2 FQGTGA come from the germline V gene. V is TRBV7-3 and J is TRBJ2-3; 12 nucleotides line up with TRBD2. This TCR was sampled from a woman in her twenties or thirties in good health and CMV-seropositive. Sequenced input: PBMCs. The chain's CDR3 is CASSSLVATSGGTDTQYF. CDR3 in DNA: TGTGCCAGCAGCTCCTTAGTGGCGACTAGCGGGGGAACAGATACGCAGTATTTT.